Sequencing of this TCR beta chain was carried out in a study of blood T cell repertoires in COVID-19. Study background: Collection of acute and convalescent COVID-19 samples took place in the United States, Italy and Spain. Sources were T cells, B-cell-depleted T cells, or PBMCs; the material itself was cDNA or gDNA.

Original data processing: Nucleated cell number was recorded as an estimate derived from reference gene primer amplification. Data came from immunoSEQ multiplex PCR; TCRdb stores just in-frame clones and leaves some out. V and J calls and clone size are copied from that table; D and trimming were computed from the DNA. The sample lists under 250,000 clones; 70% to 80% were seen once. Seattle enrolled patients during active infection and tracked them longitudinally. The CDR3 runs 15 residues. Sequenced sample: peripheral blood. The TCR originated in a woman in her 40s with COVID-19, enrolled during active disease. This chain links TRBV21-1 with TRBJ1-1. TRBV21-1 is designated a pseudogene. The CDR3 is CASSPRTRVWTEAFF. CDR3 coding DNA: TGTGCCAGCAGCCCCCGAACGAGGGTTTGGACTGAAGCTTTCTTT.